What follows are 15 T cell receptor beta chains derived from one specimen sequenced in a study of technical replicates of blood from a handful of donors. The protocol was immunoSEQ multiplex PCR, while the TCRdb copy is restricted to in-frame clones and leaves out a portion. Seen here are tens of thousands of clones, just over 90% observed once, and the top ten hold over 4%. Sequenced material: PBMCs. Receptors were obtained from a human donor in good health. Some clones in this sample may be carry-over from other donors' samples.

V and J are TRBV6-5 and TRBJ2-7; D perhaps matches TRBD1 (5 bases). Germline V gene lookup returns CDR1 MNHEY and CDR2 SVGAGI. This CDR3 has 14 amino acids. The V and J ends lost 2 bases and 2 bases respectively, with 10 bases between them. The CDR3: CASSYDSRPYEQYF. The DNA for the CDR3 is TGTGCCAGCAGTTACGACAGCCGACCCTACGAGCAGTACTTC.

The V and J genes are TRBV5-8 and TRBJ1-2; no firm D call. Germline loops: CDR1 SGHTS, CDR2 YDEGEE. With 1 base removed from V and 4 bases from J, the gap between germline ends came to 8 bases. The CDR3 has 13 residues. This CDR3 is CASSLKPSYGYTF. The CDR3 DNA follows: TGTGCCAGCAGCTTGAAGCCCTCCTATGGCTACACCTTC.

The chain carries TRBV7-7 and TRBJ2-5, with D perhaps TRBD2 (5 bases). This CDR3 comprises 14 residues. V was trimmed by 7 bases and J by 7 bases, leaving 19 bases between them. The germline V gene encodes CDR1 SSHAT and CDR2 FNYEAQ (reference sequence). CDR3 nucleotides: TGTGCCAGCACCCTTGACGGGCCCGGAGGGACCCAGTACTTC. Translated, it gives CASTLDGPGGTQYF. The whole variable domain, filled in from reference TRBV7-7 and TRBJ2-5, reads GAGVSQSPRYKVTKRGQDVTLRCDPISSHATLYWYQQALGQGPEFLTYFNYEAQPDKSGLPSDRFSAERPEGSISTLTIQRTEQRDSAMYRCASTLDGPGGTQYFGPGTRLLVL.

Here the CDR3 DNA reads TGTGCCATCGGTGGACAGGGGGCTTTCTTT. Translated, it gives CAIGGQGAFF. The chain couples TRBV10-3 to TRBJ1-1, with TRBD1 matching 9 bases. Germline V gene sequence: CDR1 ENHRY, CDR2 SYGVKD. V lost 8 bases, J lost 11 bases, and 3 bases stayed unmatched. The CDR3 has 10 amino acids.

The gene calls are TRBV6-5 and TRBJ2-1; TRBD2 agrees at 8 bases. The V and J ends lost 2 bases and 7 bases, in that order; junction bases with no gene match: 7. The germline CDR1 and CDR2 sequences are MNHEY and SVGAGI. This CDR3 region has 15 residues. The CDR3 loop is CASSYLERGRNEQFF. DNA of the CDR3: TGTGCCAGCAGTTACCTTGAGCGGGGGAGGAATGAGCAGTTCTTC.

In DNA, the CDR3 is TGTGCCAGCAGGGCGGGGGGGCGGAGTGAGCAGTTCTTC. This translates into CASRAGGRSEQFF. The V call is TRBV7-2, the J call TRBJ2-1; 9 bases are shared with TRBD2. The CDR3 has 13 amino acids. Trimming took 6 bases from V and 9 from J; bases not matched to a gene: 6. Germline CDR1 and CDR2: SGHTA and FQGNSA.

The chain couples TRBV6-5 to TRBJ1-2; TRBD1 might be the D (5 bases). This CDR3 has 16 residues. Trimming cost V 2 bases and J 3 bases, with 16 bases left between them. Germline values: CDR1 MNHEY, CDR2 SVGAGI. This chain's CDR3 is CASSYQLGAIDYGYTF. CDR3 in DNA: TGTGCCAGCAGTTACCAATTAGGGGCAATAGACTATGGCTACACCTTC.

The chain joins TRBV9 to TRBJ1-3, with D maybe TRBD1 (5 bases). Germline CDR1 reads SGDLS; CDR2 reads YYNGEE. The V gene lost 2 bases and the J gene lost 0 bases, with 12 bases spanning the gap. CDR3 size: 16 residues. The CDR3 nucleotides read TGTGCCAGCAGCGTTGGGGGGGGGAACTCTGGAAACACCATATATTTT. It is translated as CASSVGGGNSGNTIYF. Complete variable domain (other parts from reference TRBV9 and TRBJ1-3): DSGVTQTPKHLITATGQRVTLRCSPRSGDLSVYWYQQSLDQGLQFLIQYYNGEERAKGNILERFSAQQFPDLHSELNLSSLELGDSALYFCASSVGGGNSGNTIYFGEGSWLTVV.

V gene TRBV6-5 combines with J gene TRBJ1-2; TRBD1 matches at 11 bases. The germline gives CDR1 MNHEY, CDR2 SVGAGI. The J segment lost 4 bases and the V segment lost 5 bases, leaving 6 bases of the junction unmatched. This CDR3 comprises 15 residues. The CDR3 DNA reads TGTGCCAGCAGTACCCGGGACAGGGGGTTCTATGGCTACACCTTC. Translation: CASSTRDRGFYGYTF.

The CDR3 spells CSTGWGNEQFF. The CDR3 region has the DNA TGCAGTACGGGGTGGGGCAATGAGCAGTTCTTC. The chain employs TRBV20-1 and TRBJ2-1; the D gene is possibly TRBD2 (5 bases). The CDR3 is 11 residues long. V was cut by 8 bases and J by 6 bases, with 11 bases left in between. Germline CDR1 and CDR2: DFQATT and SNEGSKA (reference sequence).

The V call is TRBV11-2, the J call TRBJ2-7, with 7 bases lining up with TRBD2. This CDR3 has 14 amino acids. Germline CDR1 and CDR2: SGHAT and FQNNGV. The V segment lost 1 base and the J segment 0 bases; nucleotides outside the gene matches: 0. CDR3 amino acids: CASSLASGSYEQYF. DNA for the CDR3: TGTGCCAGCAGCTTAGCTAGCGGCTCCTACGAGCAGTACTTC. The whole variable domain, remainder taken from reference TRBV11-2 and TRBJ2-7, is EAGVAQSPRYKIIEKRQSVAFWCNPISGHATLYWYQQILGQGPKLLIQFQNNGVVDDSQLPKDRFSAERLKGVDSTLKIQPAKLEDSAVYLCASSLASGSYEQYFGPGTRLTVT.

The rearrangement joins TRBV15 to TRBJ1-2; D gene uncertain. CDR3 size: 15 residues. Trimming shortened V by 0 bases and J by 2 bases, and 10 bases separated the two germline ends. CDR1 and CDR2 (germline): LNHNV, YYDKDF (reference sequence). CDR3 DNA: TGTGCCACCAGCAGAGATCGGTTACGGAACTATGGCTACACCTTC. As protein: CATSRDRLRNYGYTF.

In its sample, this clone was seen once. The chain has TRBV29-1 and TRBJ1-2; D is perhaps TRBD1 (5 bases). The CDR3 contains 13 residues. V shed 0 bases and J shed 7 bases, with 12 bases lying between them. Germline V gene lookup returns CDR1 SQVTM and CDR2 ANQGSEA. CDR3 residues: CSVEDAPGGGYTF. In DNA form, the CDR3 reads TGCAGCGTTGAAGATGCGCCCGGGGGTGGCTACACCTTC.

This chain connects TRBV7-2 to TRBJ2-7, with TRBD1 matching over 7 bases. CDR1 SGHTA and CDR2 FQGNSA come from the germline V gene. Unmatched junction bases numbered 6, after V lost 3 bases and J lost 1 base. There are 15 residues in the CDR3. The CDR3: CASSFAGTVSYEQYF. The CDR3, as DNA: TGTGCCAGCAGCTTCGCCGGGACAGTATCCTACGAGCAGTACTTC.

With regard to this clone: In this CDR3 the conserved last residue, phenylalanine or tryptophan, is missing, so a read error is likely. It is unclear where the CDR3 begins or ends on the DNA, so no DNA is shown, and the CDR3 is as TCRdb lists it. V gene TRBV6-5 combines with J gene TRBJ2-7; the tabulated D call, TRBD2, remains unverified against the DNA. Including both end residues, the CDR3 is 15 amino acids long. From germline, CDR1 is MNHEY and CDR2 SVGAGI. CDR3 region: CASPTNPTCERGDRS.